Below are 7 T cell receptor beta chains sequenced from a single sample in a study of T cells after yellow fever vaccination. TCRdb called the 5' RACE reads again in MiXCR, with one record for every CDR3 protein. The sample records around 120,000 distinct CDR3 sequences, about 16% being singletons. Material: CD8+ T cells sorted from PBMCs, obtained 5 days after the yellow fever booster vaccination. The receptors derive from a man aged 18 to 30 who received the YFV17D yellow fever vaccine.

This clonotype was seen ten or more times. This chain joins TRBV4-3 and TRBJ2-5; 8 bases are a match to TRBD1. Trimming took 4 bases from V and 7 from J; bases not matched to a gene: 8. The CDR3 loop spans 14 amino acids. Germline CDR1 and CDR2: LGHNA and YSLEER. The CDR3 DNA reads as TGCGCCAGCAGCCCGAGGACAGGGCCGTGGACCCAGTACTTC. Protein: CASSPRTGPWTQYF.

A few counts support this clonotype. CDR3 DNA: TGCGCCAGCGGGGGGACTAGCGGGCGCCACTACAATGAGCAGTTCTTC. It translates to CASGGTSGRHYNEQFF. This sequence joins TRBV4-1 and TRBJ2-1, with TRBD2 matching over 12 bases. CDR1 and CDR2 from the germline V gene are MGHRA and YSYEKL. Unmatched junction bases numbered 8, after V lost 8 bases and J lost 3 bases. CDR3 size: 16 residues.

The chain couples TRBV6-6 to TRBJ2-7; the D is unclear. V lost 0 bases to trimming and J lost 6 bases, with 6 bases between them. The germline CDR1 and CDR2 sequences are MNHNY and SVGAGI (reference sequence). This CDR3 is built from 12 residues. For the CDR3, the DNA is TGTGCCAGCAGTTACTCAGGCACCGAGCAGTACTTC. It yields the protein CASSYSGTEQYF.

The chain uses TRBV2 and TRBJ2-3; D possibly corresponds to TRBD2 (6 bases). Trimming removed 5 bases from V and 2 bases from J, with 11 bases in between. The CDR3 is 14 amino acids. In germline, CDR1 is SNHLY, CDR2 FYNNEI. The CDR3 is CASSWDSATDTQYF. The CDR3 DNA reads TGTGCCAGCAGTTGGGACTCAGCCACAGATACGCAGTATTTT.

This clonotype was detected a few times. V gene TRBV15 combines with J gene TRBJ2-3, with D possibly called TRBD1 or TRBD2 (5 bases each). Per the germline V gene, CDR1 is LNHNV and CDR2 is YYDKDF (reference sequence). V was clipped by 8 bases and J by 7 bases, with 16 bases between them. The length of the CDR3 is 13 residues. The CDR3 nucleotides read TGTGCCACCCGGGACCCCTCCGGATATACGCAGTATTTT. This translates into CATRDPSGYTQYF.

The chain uses TRBV7-9 and TRBJ1-4; no clear D gene. The CDR3 extends over 17 amino acids. V lost 5 bases and J 14 bases, leaving 30 bases between the germline ends. From germline, CDR1 is SEHNR and CDR2 FQNEAQ (reference sequence). In DNA, the CDR3 is TGTGCCAGCAGCCACGCGGTTGGCAGGCCGACTGAAAAACTGCTGTTTTTT. As protein: CASSHAVGRPTEKLLFF.

The genes are TRBV18 and TRBJ2-7; tentatively, D is TRBD2 (6 bases). V was pared by 5 bases and J by 6 bases, with 11 bases between. The V gene's germline CDR1 is KGHSH and CDR2 LQKENI. There are 12 residues in the CDR3. In DNA, the CDR3 is TGTGCCAGCTCATCCACGGGGGTCGAGCAGTACGTC. Amino acids: CASSSTGVEQYV.